This T cell receptor beta chain is from a study of T-cell memory formation after mild COVID-19. General study results and limits: Clones contracting across day 15 to 85 had a balanced CD4/CD8 profile; later expanding clones leaned CD4+. Most CD4+ clones that shrank were in CM and EM, while CD8+ ones turned up in EMRA. Pre-infection memory carried some responding clones, suggesting that cross-reactive memory joined.

With constant-segment primers, 5'RACE yielded cDNA libraries of TCR alpha and TCR beta that carried sample barcodes and UMIs. In TCRdb, the 5' RACE reads were re-called with MiXCR into one record per CDR3 protein. The top ten clones hold 20% to 25% of a sample with just under 350,000 distinct CDR3 sequences, around 13% of them seen once. CDR3 length equals 15 residues. Germline CDR1 LGHNA, CDR2 YNFKEQ. V gave up 0 bases and J gave up 5 bases, with 13 bases separating them. Notes on this clonotype: Its specificity is unknown.

The rearrangement joins TRBV4-2 to TRBJ1-2, with D uncertain. Sequencing input: PBMCs or a T cell subset sorted from them (not recorded which). The TCR originated in a man between 18 and 35 years old who had mild COVID-19 (a few samples of this study predate the infection). Cell type and time point are not known. CDR3 sequence (DNA): TGTGCCAGCAGCCAAGACGAGACGGGCGGGTATGGCTACACCTTC. Protein sequence: CASSQDETGGYGYTF.